These 13 T cell receptor beta chains were all obtained from the same sample, sequenced in a study of PD-1 blockade in classical Hodgkin lymphoma. Following autologous stem cell transplantation, relapse occurred in every patient, and exposure to brentuximab vedotin varied. Produced via immunoSEQ multiplex PCR; TCRdb's table is partial and in-frame only. The table shows more than 140,000 clones, with just under 80% occurring only once. This specimen was peripheral blood mononuclear cells (PBMCs), taken before the second cycle of nivolumab. Receptors were obtained from a human donor with classical Hodgkin lymphoma.

The sample holds one count of this clone. V gene TRBV6-6 combines with J gene TRBJ1-3; D is perhaps TRBD1 (5 bases). Per the germline V gene, CDR1 is MNHNY and CDR2 is SVGAGI (reference sequence). The ends were cut back, 8 bases at V and 3 bases at J, with 17 bases in the middle. The CDR3 covers 15 residues. CDR3 coding DNA: TGTGCCAGCGGCGTCAGGGCCAGCGGTGGAAACACCATATATTTT. This gives the protein CASGVRASGGNTIYF.

The rearrangement links TRBV5-5 to TRBJ2-7; D call uncertain. CDR1 SGHKS and CDR2 YYEKEE come from the germline V gene (reference sequence). CDR3 length: 15 amino acids. Trimming cost V 0 bases and J 2 bases, with 12 bases left between them. The chain's CDR3 is CASSLELGTAYEQYF. CDR3 nucleotides: TGTGCCAGCAGCTTGGAACTCGGTACAGCCTACGAGCAGTACTTC.

This clone was detected only once. The genes are TRBV7-7 and TRBJ2-1; tentatively, D is TRBD1 (6 bases). V was cut by 5 bases and J by 9 bases, with 14 bases left in between. This CDR3 is built from 13 residues. CDR1 is SSHAT and CDR2 is FNYEAQ in the germline V gene (reference sequence). CDR3 protein: CASSMNQGTEQFF. CDR3 DNA: TGTGCCAGCAGCATGAATCAGGGGACTGAGCAGTTCTTC. Looking up the rest from reference TRBV7-7 and TRBJ2-1 gives the full variable domain: GAGVSQSPRYKVTKRGQDVTLRCDPISSHATLYWYQQALGQGPEFLTYFNYEAQPDKSGLPSDRFSAERPEGSISTLTIQRTEQRDSAMYRCASSMNQGTEQFFGPGTRLTVL.

This clone turned up a few times. V gene TRBV4-1 combines with J gene TRBJ1-4, with no clear D. Germline V gene lookup returns CDR1 MGHRA and CDR2 YSYEKL. The CDR3 is 18 residues long. V was clipped by 4 bases and J by 4 bases, with 22 bases between them. The CDR3, as DNA: TGCGCCAGCAGCCCGGGCTTCGGGGTGGGGAGAGGTAATGAAAAACTGTTTTTT. Translating gives CASSPGFGVGRGNEKLFF.

In this sample, this clone turned up a few times. The CDR3 spells CASSEWTGPNEKLFF. As DNA, the CDR3 is TGTGCCAGCAGTGAATGGACAGGGCCGAATGAAAAACTGTTTTTT. This rearrangement joins TRBV25-1 to TRBJ1-4, with TRBD1 matching 8 bases. CDR3 size: 15 residues. Germline assignment: CDR1 MGHDK and CDR2 SYGVNS. J was trimmed by 5 bases and V by 1 base; bases with no gene match: 3.

V gene TRBV6-4 combines with J gene TRBJ2-7; TRBD1 aligns across 9 bases. Germline loops: CDR1 MRHNA, CDR2 SNTAGT. After removal of 3 bases from V and 5 bases from J, the junction contained 2 bases not matched to a gene. The CDR3 is made up of 13 amino acids. The CDR3 DNA follows: TGTGCCAGCAGTGAGGACAGGGGAGACGAGCAGTACTTC. Translation: CASSEDRGDEQYF.

CDR3 in amino acids: CASSPTGWGYTF. The CDR3 nucleotides read TGTGCCAGCAGCCCGACAGGTTGGGGCTACACCTTC. The V gene is TRBV5-6, the J gene TRBJ1-2, with a weak D call TRBD1 (6 bases). Germline V gene lookup returns CDR1 SGHDT and CDR2 YYEEEE. The CDR3 is made up of 12 amino acids. V shed 4 bases and J shed 8 bases, with 12 bases lying between them.

This chain connects TRBV7-9 to TRBJ1-2; D ambiguous. V lost 1 base, J lost 4 bases, and 7 bases lay in between. The CDR3 is 13 residues long. The germline gives CDR1 SEHNR, CDR2 FQNEAQ (reference sequence). DNA of the CDR3: TGTGCCAGCAGCTTAGGTAAAACCTATGGCTACACCTTC. Translated: CASSLGKTYGYTF.

For the CDR3, the DNA is TGTGCCAGCAGCGGCCTAGCGGGGGGGCTGGAGAAAATTCGCGAGCAGTACTTC. Protein sequence: CASSGLAGGLEKIREQYF. This chain uses TRBV7-9 with TRBJ2-7; TRBD2 matches at 12 bases. The ends lost 5 bases at V and 6 bases at J; junction bases unmatched: 17. This CDR3 spans 18 amino acids. Germline CDR1 is SEHNR and CDR2 is FQNEAQ (reference sequence).

The chain is built from TRBV6-5 and TRBJ2-1, with 11 bases fitting TRBD2. Unmatched junction bases numbered 7, after V lost 2 bases and J lost 7 bases. The germline V gene encodes CDR1 MNHEY and CDR2 SVGAGI. CDR3 size: 16 residues. CDR3 nucleotides: TGTGCCAGCAGTTACATTAGCGGGAGGGCCTTTAATGAGCAGTTCTTC. Translation: CASSYISGRAFNEQFF.

J is TRBJ1-2 and V is TRBV5-1; 8 bases map to TRBD1. V trimming: 0 bases; J trimming: 0 bases; junction bases outside the gene matches: 7. CDR3 size: 17 residues. Germline V lookup: CDR1 SGHRS, CDR2 YFSETQ. The chain's CDR3 is CASSLGGADRANYGYTF. For the CDR3, the DNA is TGCGCCAGCAGCTTGGGAGGGGCGGACAGGGCTAACTATGGCTACACCTTC.

V and J are TRBV18 and TRBJ2-7; 10 bases agree with TRBD1. The CDR3 is 14 residues long. Germline lookup yields CDR1 KGHSH and CDR2 LQKENI. The V and J ends lost 3 bases and 5 bases, in that order; junction bases with no gene match: 4. The CDR3 DNA follows: TGTGCCAGCTCACCCGGGACAGGGGAGGACGAGCAGTACTTC. Translation: CASSPGTGEDEQYF.

In nucleotides, the CDR3 is TGTGCCAGCAGCCCCCGGGGGACACGGAACACTGAAGCTTTCTTT. It yields the protein CASSPRGTRNTEAFF. V gene TRBV7-8 combines with J gene TRBJ1-1; D may be TRBD1 (6 bases). The V end lost 5 bases, the J end lost 1 base, and 14 bases lay between the germline ends. Germline loops: CDR1 SGHVS, CDR2 FQNEAQ. The CDR3 covers 15 residues.